The 30 T cell receptor beta chains in this list originate from one sample, sequenced in a study of blood T cell repertoires in COVID-19. The data were produced by immunoSEQ multiplex PCR, yet TCRdb's version contains in-frame clones alone and is incomplete. Seen here are around 270,000 clones, more than 85% observed once, and the top ten hold roughly 4.9%. Sequencing was carried out using peripheral blood. The receptors shown here come from a woman in her sixties or seventies with COVID-19, enrolled during active disease.

The chain joins TRBV28 to TRBJ1-1; D is perhaps TRBD1 (6 bases). V shed 6 bases and J shed 5 bases, with 19 bases lying between them. Germline-derived CDR1 and CDR2 are MDHEN and SYDVKM. This CDR3 region has 15 residues. Here the CDR3 DNA reads TGTGCCAGCAGGGGGGACACTACAATTGGGACTGAAGCTTTCTTT. Protein sequence: CASRGDTTIGTEAFF.

V and J are TRBV10-3 and TRBJ2-3; 9 nucleotides agree with TRBD1. The CDR3 is 15 amino acids. V was pared by 6 bases and J by 4 bases, with 8 bases of the junction left unmatched. Germline V gene sequence: CDR1 ENHRY, CDR2 SYGVKD. In DNA form, the CDR3 reads TGTGCCATCAGGGACCGGGACAGGGAGTCAGATACGCAGTATTTT. Protein product: CAIRDRDRESDTQYF.

This rearrangement joins TRBV18 to TRBJ2-7, with 8 bases aligning to TRBD2. The length of the CDR3 is 15 residues. Germline V gene lookup returns CDR1 KGHSH and CDR2 LQKENI. Germline trimming cut 3 bases from V and 3 bases from J; bases unmatched to any gene: 7. The chain's CDR3 is CASSPASGSLYEQYF. The CDR3 nucleotides read TGTGCCAGCTCACCGGCCAGCGGGAGTCTCTACGAGCAGTACTTC.

This sequence joins TRBV29-1 and TRBJ2-5, with a possible D match to TRBD2 (5 bases). The ends were cut back, 7 bases at V and 4 bases at J, with 13 bases in the middle. Germline CDR1 and CDR2: SQVTM and ANQGSEA. This CDR3 is built from 12 residues. CDR3 in amino acids: CSAASSGETQYF. CDR3 bases: TGCAGCGCTGCTTCGAGCGGAGAGACCCAGTACTTC.

The chain links TRBV28 to TRBJ2-3, with 7 bases matching TRBD2. Per the germline V gene, CDR1 is MDHEN and CDR2 is SYDVKM. This CDR3 has 15 residues. Trimming at V came to 6 bases and at J to 0 bases, leaving 6 bases not matched to a gene. As DNA, the CDR3 is TGTGCCAGCAGGCTAGCGGATATTAGCACAGATACGCAGTATTTT. This encodes CASRLADISTDTQYF.

The gene calls are TRBV7-6 and TRBJ2-1, with TRBD2 matching 8 bases. Losses at the gene ends were 5 bases for V and 2 bases for J; bases not matched to a gene: 11. This CDR3 spans 17 amino acids. The V gene's germline CDR1 is SGHVS and CDR2 FNYEAQ. The DNA of the CDR3 is TGTGCCAGCAGCCCTTTGGCGGGAGGCCGGGCCTACAATGAGCAGTTCTTC. It codes for CASSPLAGGRAYNEQFF.

The CDR3 loop reads CASSQGTSGRAIDNEQFF. For the CDR3, the DNA is TGTGCCAGCAGCCAGGGAACTAGCGGGAGGGCCATCGACAATGAGCAGTTCTTC. J is TRBJ2-1 and V is TRBV4-2; TRBD2 matches at 13 bases. The CDR3 covers 18 residues. CDR1 is LGHNA, CDR2 YNFKEQ, per germline. The J segment lost 5 bases and the V segment lost 3 bases, leaving 10 bases of the junction unmatched.

J is TRBJ2-7 and V is TRBV3-1 (or the pseudogene TRBV3-2); 7 nucleotides agree with TRBD2. The CDR3 extends over 14 amino acids. Losses at the gene ends were 4 bases for V and 2 bases for J; bases not matched to a gene: 5. In germline, CDR1 is LGHDT, CDR2 YNNKEL (reference sequence). The CDR3: CASSLGTTTYEQYF. The CDR3 bases are TGTGCCAGCAGCCTCGGGACTACCACCTACGAGCAGTACTTC.

A few counts support this clone. This chain connects TRBV30 to TRBJ1-6; D remains unclear. This CDR3 has 13 amino acids. Germline V gene data show CDR1 as GTSNPN and CDR2 as SVGIG (reference sequence). V was clipped by 6 bases and J by 2 bases, with 8 bases between them. The chain's CDR3 is CACLGTYNSPLHF. The CDR3 coding sequence is TGTGCCTGCCTCGGGACCTATAATTCACCCCTCCACTTT.

The chain uses TRBV6-2 or TRBV6-3 and TRBJ1-5, with 7 bases lining up with TRBD1. The CDR3 totals 16 residues. V lost 2 bases, J lost 0 bases, and 4 bases stayed unmatched. The germline CDR1 and CDR2 sequences are MNHEY and SVGEGT. The CDR3 is CASSYPGQISNQPQHF. For the CDR3, the DNA is TGTGCCAGCAGTTACCCGGGACAGATTAGCAATCAGCCCCAGCATTTT.

In this sample, this clone turned up once. This chain joins TRBV30 and TRBJ1-2, with no clear D. The germline V and J ends were trimmed by 2 bases and 6 bases, with 16 bases remaining between them. The CDR3 runs 14 residues. CDR1 and CDR2 from the germline V gene are GTSNPN and SVGIG (reference sequence). CDR3 sequence: CAWSLEPGDDGYTF. The CDR3 DNA reads TGTGCCTGGAGTCTAGAACCCGGGGATGATGGCTACACCTTC.

J is TRBJ1-1 and V is TRBV3-1 (or the pseudogene TRBV3-2); 7 bases are a match to TRBD1. With 3 bases clipped from V and 3 bases from J, the junction kept 1 base outside the gene matches. CDR1 and CDR2 (germline): LGHDT, YNNKEL (reference sequence). The CDR3 totals 13 residues. Here the CDR3 reads CASSQGQYTEAFF. The CDR3, as DNA: TGTGCCAGCAGCCAGGGACAGTACACTGAAGCTTTCTTT.

V gene TRBV9 combines with J gene TRBJ2-2; 7 bases line up with TRBD2. The length of the CDR3 is 15 residues. Germline V gene data show CDR1 as SGDLS and CDR2 as YYNGEE. Trimming took 4 bases from V and 1 from J; bases not matched to a gene: 4. The DNA of the CDR3 is TGTGCCAGCAGCCCCCTAGCGGTGAACACCGGGGAGCTGTTTTTT. Its protein product is CASSPLAVNTGELFF.

The CDR3 DNA follows: TGTGCCAGCAGTTACTCGGTGGGAGGCGCTGAAGCTTTCTTT. This encodes CASSYSVGGAEAFF. V is TRBV6-5 and J is TRBJ1-1, with D unclear. Trimming cost V 0 bases and J 6 bases, with 11 bases left between them. This CDR3 spans 14 amino acids. In germline, CDR1 is MNHEY, CDR2 SVGAGI.

The chain recombines TRBV4-3 with TRBJ2-1; 8 bases agree with TRBD2. The CDR3 totals 16 residues. The junction had 10 bases not matched to a gene; V was cut back by 2 bases and J by 7 bases. Germline CDR1 reads LGHNA; CDR2 reads YSLEER. CDR3 bases: TGCGCCAGCAGCCAAACACCCGGGACTAGGGCGAATGAGCAGTTCTTC. It is translated as CASSQTPGTRANEQFF.

The gene calls are TRBV7-2 and TRBJ2-5; D gene unclear. Germline lookup yields CDR1 SGHTA and CDR2 FQGNSA. CDR3 length: 13 amino acids. The germline V and J ends were trimmed by 3 bases and 0 bases, with 5 bases remaining between them. This CDR3 reads CASSFNYQETQYF. DNA of the CDR3: TGTGCCAGCAGCTTTAACTACCAAGAGACCCAGTACTTC.

The chain uses TRBV7-9 and TRBJ2-7; a weak D match, TRBD2 (6 bases). With 1 base removed from V and 2 bases from J, the gap between germline ends came to 18 bases. Germline V CDR1 and CDR2: SEHNR, FQNEAQ (reference sequence). The CDR3 loop spans 17 amino acids. The CDR3 region is CASSLVFGRDQTYEQYF. The CDR3 nucleotides are TGTGCCAGCAGCTTAGTTTTTGGGCGGGACCAAACCTACGAGCAGTACTTC.

The V gene is TRBV10-3, the J gene TRBJ2-1; 7 positions match TRBD2. CDR1 and CDR2 (germline): ENHRY, SYGVKD. The CDR3 sequence is 18 residues long. V was clipped by 0 bases and J by 8 bases; unmatched bases: 16. CDR3 DNA: TGTGCCATCAGTGAGTCGATTGGGGGAAGGCGGGAGTGGGATGAGCAGTTCTTC. This gives the protein CAISESIGGRREWDEQFF.

The J gene is TRBJ2-7, the V gene TRBV19; possibly TRBD2 for D (6 bases). The CDR3 has 14 residues. Trimming removed 6 bases at V and 7 bases at J, with 19 bases between. Germline lookup yields CDR1 LNHDA and CDR2 SQIVND (reference sequence). The CDR3 DNA reads TGTGCCAGTAGCTATAGAGGAGGGTCGGGGGAGCAGTACTTC. As protein: CASSYRGGSGEQYF.

The V call is TRBV11-2, the J call TRBJ2-1, with 8 nucleotides matching TRBD1. The CDR3 has 17 amino acids. Losses at the gene ends were 1 base for V and 4 bases for J; bases not matched to a gene: 9. The germline CDR1 and CDR2 sequences are SGHAT and FQNNGV. CDR3 in amino acids: CASSLGTGFYGYNEQFF. CDR3 in DNA: TGTGCCAGCAGCTTAGGGACAGGGTTCTACGGATACAATGAGCAGTTCTTC. The variable domain in full, with the rest retrieved from reference TRBV11-2 and TRBJ2-1, is EAGVAQSPRYKIIEKRQSVAFWCNPISGHATLYWYQQILGQGPKLLIQFQNNGVVDDSQLPKDRFSAERLKGVDSTLKIQPAKLEDSAVYLCASSLGTGFYGYNEQFFGPGTRLTVL.

The chain couples TRBV28 to TRBJ2-2; 7 bases align to TRBD1. The CDR3 covers 15 residues. V shed 7 bases, J shed 2 bases, and the junction held 7 bases outside the gene matches. Germline loops: CDR1 MDHEN, CDR2 SYDVKM. DNA for the CDR3: TGTGCCAGCAAAACAGGGGAACTAAACACCGGGGAGCTGTTTTTT. As protein: CASKTGELNTGELFF.

The chain couples TRBV2 to TRBJ2-1; perhaps TRBD1 as D (7 bases). There are 13 residues in the CDR3. Trimming left V 3 bases short and J 7 bases short, with 10 bases between. CDR1 is SNHLY, CDR2 FYNNEI, per germline. DNA for the CDR3: TGTGCCAGCAGTGAGGAGGGGGCGAATGAGCAGTTCTTC. Protein product: CASSEEGANEQFF.

The V call is TRBV19, the J call TRBJ1-2, with TRBD1 identical over 7 bases. V shed 4 bases and J 8 bases; nucleotides not matched to a gene: 4. The CDR3 covers 12 residues. Per the germline V gene, CDR1 is LNHDA and CDR2 is SQIVND (reference sequence). CDR3 region: CASSNRDSGYTF. The DNA for the CDR3 is TGTGCCAGTAGTAACCGGGACAGCGGCTACACCTTC.

CDR3 in amino acids: CASSTGTNGNTIYF. The CDR3 bases are TGTGCCAGCAGCACCGGGACAAATGGAAACACCATATATTTT. V usage is TRBV6-5 and J usage is TRBJ1-3; D is perhaps TRBD1 (6 bases). V was trimmed by 6 bases and J by 3 bases, leaving 12 bases between them. The CDR3 runs 14 residues. CDR1 is MNHEY and CDR2 is SVGAGI in the germline V gene.

The CDR3: CASSLEGGEKLFF. In DNA form, the CDR3 reads TGTGCCAGCAGCTTAGAGGGAGGGGAAAAACTGTTTTTT. The chain uses TRBV7-2 and TRBJ1-4; D remains ambiguous. Germline CDR1 SGHTA, CDR2 FQGNSA. The CDR3 contains 13 residues. V dropped 1 base and J dropped 8 bases, with 8 bases sitting between them.

In nucleotides, the CDR3 is TGCGCCAGCAACCCAGGGGGCCTGGAGACTGAAGCTTTCTTT. Its translation: CASNPGGLETEAFF. The genes are TRBV5-1 and TRBJ1-1; TRBD1 agrees at 8 bases. V dropped 6 bases and J dropped 5; count of bases not matched to a gene: 9. The germline CDR1 and CDR2 sequences are SGHRS and YFSETQ. This CDR3 comprises 14 residues.

The chain carries TRBV28 and TRBJ1-5; D is unclear. Trimming took 3 bases from V and 5 from J, leaving 14 bases between them. Germline V CDR1 and CDR2: MDHEN, SYDVKM. The CDR3 length is 15 residues. The CDR3 is CASSFLDLGDQPQHF. The CDR3 bases are TGTGCCAGCAGTTTTCTCGATCTAGGAGATCAGCCCCAGCATTTT.

The V and J genes are TRBV25-1 and TRBJ1-4; D gene unclear. This CDR3 contains 15 residues. V gave up 4 bases and J gave up 0 bases, with 9 bases separating them. Germline V CDR1 and CDR2: MGHDK, SYGVNS. CDR3 sequence reads: CASSASGATNEKLFF. CDR3 nucleotide sequence: TGTGCCAGCAGTGCTTCGGGAGCAACTAATGAAAAACTGTTTTTT.

This chain joins TRBV19 and TRBJ1-5, with 9 bases identical to TRBD1. Losses at the gene ends were 7 bases for V and 2 bases for J; bases not matched to a gene: 9. The CDR3 runs 16 residues. Per the germline V gene, CDR1 is LNHDA and CDR2 is SQIVND (reference sequence). The CDR3 region is CASKDRGGGGNQPQHF. The CDR3 nucleotides read TGTGCCAGTAAAGACAGGGGGGGTGGAGGCAATCAGCCCCAGCATTTT.

CDR3 in DNA: TGTGCCAGCAGTTACCGGGCAGGGGGCAGTGGAAACACCATATATTTT. Its protein product is CASSYRAGGSGNTIYF. The chain is built from TRBV6-5 and TRBJ1-3, with TRBD1 matching over 8 bases. CDR1 and CDR2 from the germline V gene are MNHEY and SVGAGI. CDR3 size: 16 residues. The junction had 6 bases not matched to a gene; V was cut back by 2 bases and J by 3 bases.